This TCR beta chain is drawn from a study of OX40 agonist ivuxolimab in advanced cancers. General study points: Averaged across samples, CD8+ T cells carried more expanded clones than CD4+ did.

Autoimmune disease history or systemic immunosuppression was exclusionary. Worth noting for this clone: What it binds is not known.

The repertoire was sequenced with immunoSEQ multiplex PCR; TCRdb's copy has only in-frame clones and lacks some. The sample has approximately 92,000 clones, 84% seen once; the top ten hold less than 6%. This clonotype was obtained from an adult with an advanced solid tumor such as melanoma, head and neck, liver or kidney cancer. This sample comprised CD4+ or CD8+ T cells sorted from blood, obtained in a trial of the OX40 agonist ivuxolimab.

The CDR3 reads CASRRFTPGGYTF. The CDR3 coding sequence is TGTGCCAGCAGGAGATTTACTCCAGGAGGCTACACCTTC. The chain is built from TRBV21-1 and TRBJ1-2; the table gives TRBD1 as D, unverified against the DNA. TRBV21-1 is described as a pseudogene. This CDR3 contains 13 residues.